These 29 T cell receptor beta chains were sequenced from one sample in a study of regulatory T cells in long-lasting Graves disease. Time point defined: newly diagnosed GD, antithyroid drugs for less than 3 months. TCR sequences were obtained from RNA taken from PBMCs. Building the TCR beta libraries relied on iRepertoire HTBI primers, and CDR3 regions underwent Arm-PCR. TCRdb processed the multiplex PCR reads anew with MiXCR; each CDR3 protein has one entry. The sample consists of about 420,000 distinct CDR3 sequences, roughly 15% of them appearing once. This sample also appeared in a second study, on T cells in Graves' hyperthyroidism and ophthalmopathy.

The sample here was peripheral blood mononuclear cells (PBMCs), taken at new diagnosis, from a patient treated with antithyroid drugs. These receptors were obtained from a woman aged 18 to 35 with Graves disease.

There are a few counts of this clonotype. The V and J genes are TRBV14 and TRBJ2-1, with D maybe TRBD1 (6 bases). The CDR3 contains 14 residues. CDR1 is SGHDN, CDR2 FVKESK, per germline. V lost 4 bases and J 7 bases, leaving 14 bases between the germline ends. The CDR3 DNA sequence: TGTGCCAGCAGCCCCCTACAGGGTGAAAATGAGCAGTTCTTC. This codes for CASSPLQGENEQFF.

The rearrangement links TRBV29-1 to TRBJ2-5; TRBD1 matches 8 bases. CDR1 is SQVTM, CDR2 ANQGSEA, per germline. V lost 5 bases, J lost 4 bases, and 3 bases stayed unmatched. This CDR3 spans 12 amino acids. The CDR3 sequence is CSVYGQGETQYF. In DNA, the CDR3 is TGCAGCGTTTACGGACAGGGAGAGACCCAGTACTTC.

The CDR3 DNA sequence: TGCGCCAGCAGCCAAGGAGTGGGGACTAGATGGTCCTACGAGCAGTACTTC. Protein sequence: CASSQGVGTRWSYEQYF. This sequence joins TRBV4-1 and TRBJ2-7; 8 nucleotides match TRBD2. Germline CDR1 MGHRA, CDR2 YSYEKL. The ends lost 1 base at V and 1 base at J; junction bases unmatched: 9. The CDR3 is 17 residues long.

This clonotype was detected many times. The CDR3 coding sequence is TGTGCCTGGAGTGCGGGGAACTCTGGAAACACCATATATTTT. Protein: CAWSAGNSGNTIYF. The V call is TRBV30, the J call TRBJ1-3; D ambiguous. Germline values: CDR1 GTSNPN, CDR2 SVGIG (reference sequence). The CDR3 extends over 14 amino acids. V shed 1 base and J shed 0 bases, with 7 bases lying between them.

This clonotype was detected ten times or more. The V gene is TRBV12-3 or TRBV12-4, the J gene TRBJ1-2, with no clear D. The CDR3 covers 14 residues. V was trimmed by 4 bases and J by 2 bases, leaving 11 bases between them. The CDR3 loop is CASSSSGTNYGYTF. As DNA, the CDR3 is TGTGCCAGCAGTTCCAGTGGAACAAACTATGGCTACACCTTC.

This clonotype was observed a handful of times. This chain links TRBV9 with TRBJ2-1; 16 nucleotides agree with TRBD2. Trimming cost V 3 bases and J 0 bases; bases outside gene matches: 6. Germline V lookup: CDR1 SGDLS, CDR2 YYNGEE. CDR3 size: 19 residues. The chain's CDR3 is CASSGGLAGGPVSYNEQFF. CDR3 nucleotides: TGTGCCAGCAGCGGGGGACTAGCGGGAGGGCCCGTCTCCTACAATGAGCAGTTCTTC.

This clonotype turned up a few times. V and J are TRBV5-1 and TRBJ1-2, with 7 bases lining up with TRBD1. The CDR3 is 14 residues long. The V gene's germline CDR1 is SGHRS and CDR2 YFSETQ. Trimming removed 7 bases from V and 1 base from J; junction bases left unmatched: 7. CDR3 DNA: TGCGCCAGCTCAGAGGGGGCGTATAACTATGGCTACACCTTC. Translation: CASSEGAYNYGYTF.

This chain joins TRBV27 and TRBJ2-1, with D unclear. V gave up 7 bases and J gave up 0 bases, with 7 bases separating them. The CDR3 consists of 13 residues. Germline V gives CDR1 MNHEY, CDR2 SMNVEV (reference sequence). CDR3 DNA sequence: TGTGCCAGCACTGGCGACTCCTACAATGAGCAGTTCTTC. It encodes CASTGDSYNEQFF.

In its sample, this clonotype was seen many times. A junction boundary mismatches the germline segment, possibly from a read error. CDR3 nucleotide sequence: TGCGCCAGCAGCTGGGGACAGGCGAACACTGAAGCTTTCTTT. Amino acids: CASSWGQANTEAFF. The V call is TRBV19, the J call TRBJ1-1; TRBD1 matches 8 bases. The CDR3 totals 14 residues. CDR1 is LNHDA, CDR2 SQIVND, per germline (reference sequence).

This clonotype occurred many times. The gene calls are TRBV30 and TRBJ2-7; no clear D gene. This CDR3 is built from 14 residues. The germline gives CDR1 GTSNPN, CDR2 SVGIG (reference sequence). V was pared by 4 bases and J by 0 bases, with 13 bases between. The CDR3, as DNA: TGTGCCTGGACCCCGGTCAGGCTCTCCTACGAGCAGTACTTC. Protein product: CAWTPVRLSYEQYF. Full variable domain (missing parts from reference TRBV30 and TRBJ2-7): SQTIHQWPATLVQPVGSPLSLECTVEGTSNPNLYWYRQAAGRGLQLLFYSVGIGQISSEVPQNLSASRPQDRQFILSSKKLLLSDSGFYLCAWTPVRLSYEQYFGPGTRLTVT.

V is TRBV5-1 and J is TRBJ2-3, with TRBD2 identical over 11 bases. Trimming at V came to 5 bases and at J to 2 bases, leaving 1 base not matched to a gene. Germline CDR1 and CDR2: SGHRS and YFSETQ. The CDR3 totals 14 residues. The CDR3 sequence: CASRTSGATDTQYF. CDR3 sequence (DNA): TGCGCCAGCAGGACTAGCGGGGCCACAGATACGCAGTATTTT.

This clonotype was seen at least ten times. As DNA, the CDR3 is TGTGCCAGCAGCTTAGGTGGGAGTGTTTACGAGCAGTACTTC. This sequence encodes CASSLGGSVYEQYF. The gene calls are TRBV11-3 and TRBJ2-7; tentative D call: TRBD2 (5 bases). Trimming shortened V by 1 base and J by 4 bases, and 11 bases separated the two germline ends. The CDR3 extends over 14 amino acids. Germline loops: CDR1 SGHNT, CDR2 YENEEA.

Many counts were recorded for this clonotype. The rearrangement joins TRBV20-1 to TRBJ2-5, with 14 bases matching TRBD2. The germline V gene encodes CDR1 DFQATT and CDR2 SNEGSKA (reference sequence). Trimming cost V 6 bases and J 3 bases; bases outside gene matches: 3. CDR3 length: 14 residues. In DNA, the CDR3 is TGCAGTGCGATGGGACTAGCGGGGGAAGAGACCCAGTACTTC. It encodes CSAMGLAGEETQYF.

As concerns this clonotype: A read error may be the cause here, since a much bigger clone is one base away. The CDR3 DNA follows: TGTGCCAGCAGCTTAATTGCCGGGCCAACCGTGAGGCAGTACTTC. Translating it yields CASSLIAGPTVRQYF. J is TRBJ2-7 and V is TRBV7-8; D not resolved. CDR1 SGHVS and CDR2 FQNEAQ come from the germline V gene. V was pared by 2 bases and J by 9 bases, with 20 bases between. The CDR3 runs to 15 residues.

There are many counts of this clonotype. The CDR3 region is CASSQAGTAGETQYF. The CDR3 DNA reads as TGTGCCAGCAGCCAAGCCGGGACCGCGGGGGAGACCCAGTACTTC. The J gene is TRBJ2-5, the V gene TRBV3-1, with D possibly matching TRBD2 (6 bases). Trimming shortened V by 1 base and J by 5 bases, and 14 bases separated the two germline ends. Germline V gene data show CDR1 as LGHDT and CDR2 as YNNKEL (reference sequence). This CDR3 region has 15 residues.

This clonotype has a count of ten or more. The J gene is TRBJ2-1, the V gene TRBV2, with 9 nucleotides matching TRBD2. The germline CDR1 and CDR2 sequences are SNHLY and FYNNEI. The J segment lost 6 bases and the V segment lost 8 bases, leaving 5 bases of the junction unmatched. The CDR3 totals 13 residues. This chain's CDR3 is CASQREVTNEQFF. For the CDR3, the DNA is TGTGCCAGCCAGCGGGAGGTAACCAATGAGCAGTTCTTC.

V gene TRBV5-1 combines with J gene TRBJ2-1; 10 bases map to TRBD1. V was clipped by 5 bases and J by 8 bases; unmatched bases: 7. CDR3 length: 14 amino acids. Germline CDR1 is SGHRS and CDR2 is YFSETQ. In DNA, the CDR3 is TGCGCCAGCAGGCCGGGACAGGGGTGGGATGAGCAGTTCTTC. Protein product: CASRPGQGWDEQFF.

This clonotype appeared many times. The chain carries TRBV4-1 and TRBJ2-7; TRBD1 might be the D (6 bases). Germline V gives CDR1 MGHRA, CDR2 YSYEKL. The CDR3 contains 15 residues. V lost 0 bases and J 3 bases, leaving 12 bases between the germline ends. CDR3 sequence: CASSQDWARGYEQYF. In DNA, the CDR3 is TGCGCCAGCAGCCAAGATTGGGCCAGGGGCTACGAGCAGTACTTC.

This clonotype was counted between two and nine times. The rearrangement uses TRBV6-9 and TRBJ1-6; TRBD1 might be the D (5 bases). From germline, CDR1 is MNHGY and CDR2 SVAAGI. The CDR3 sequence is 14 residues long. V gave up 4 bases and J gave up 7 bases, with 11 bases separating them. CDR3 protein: CASSSGTVNSPLHF. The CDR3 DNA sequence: TGTGCCAGCAGTTCCGGGACGGTAAATTCACCCCTCCACTTT.

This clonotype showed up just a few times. The CDR3 sequence is CASSLRRGGEQETQYF. The CDR3, as DNA: TGTGCCAGCAGCTTGCGGCGGGGTGGGGAGCAAGAGACCCAGTACTTC. The rearrangement links TRBV5-4 to TRBJ2-5; weak D call: TRBD2 (6 bases). Trimming took off 1 base at V and 2 bases at J, with 15 bases between the two ends. The CDR3 loop spans 16 amino acids. Germline CDR1 reads SGHNT; CDR2 reads YYREEE (reference sequence).

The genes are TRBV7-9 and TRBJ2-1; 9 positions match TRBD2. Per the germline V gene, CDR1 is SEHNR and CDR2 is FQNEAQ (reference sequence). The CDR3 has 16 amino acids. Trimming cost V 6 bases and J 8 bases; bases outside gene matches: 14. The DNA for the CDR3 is TGTGCCAGCAGTCCCCCTCCGGGACTAGCCTTGGATGAGCAGTTCTTC. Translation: CASSPPPGLALDEQFF.

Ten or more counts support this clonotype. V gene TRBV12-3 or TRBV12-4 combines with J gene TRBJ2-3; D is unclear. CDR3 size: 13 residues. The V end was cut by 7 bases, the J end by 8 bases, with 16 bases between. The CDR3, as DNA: TGTGCCAGCACCCCGACCGTTCGAGTTACGCAGTATTTT. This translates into CASTPTVRVTQYF.

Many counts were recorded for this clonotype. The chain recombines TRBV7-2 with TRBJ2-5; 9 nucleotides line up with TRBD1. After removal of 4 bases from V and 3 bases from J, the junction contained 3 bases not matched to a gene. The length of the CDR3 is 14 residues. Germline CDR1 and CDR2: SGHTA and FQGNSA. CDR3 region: CASSSRTGEETQYF. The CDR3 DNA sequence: TGTGCCAGCAGCTCACGGACAGGGGAAGAGACCCAGTACTTC.

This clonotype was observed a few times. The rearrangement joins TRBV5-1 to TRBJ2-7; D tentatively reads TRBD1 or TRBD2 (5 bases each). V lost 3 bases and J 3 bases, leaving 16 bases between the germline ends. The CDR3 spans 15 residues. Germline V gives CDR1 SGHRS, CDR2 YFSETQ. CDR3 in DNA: TGCGCCAGCAGCTGGTCGGGCAGGGAGTACTACGAGCAGTACTTC. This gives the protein CASSWSGREYYEQYF.

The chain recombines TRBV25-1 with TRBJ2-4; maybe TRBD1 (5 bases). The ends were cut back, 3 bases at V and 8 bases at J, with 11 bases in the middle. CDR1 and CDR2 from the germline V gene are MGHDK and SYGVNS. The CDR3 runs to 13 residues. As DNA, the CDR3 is TGTGCCAGCAGTGACATGACAGTCGACATTCAGTACTTC. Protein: CASSDMTVDIQYF.

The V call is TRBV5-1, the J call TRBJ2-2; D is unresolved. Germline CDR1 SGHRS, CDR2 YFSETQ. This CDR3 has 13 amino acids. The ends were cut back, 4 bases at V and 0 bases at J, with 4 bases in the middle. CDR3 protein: CASSVTNTGELFF. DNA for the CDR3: TGCGCCAGCAGCGTGACGAACACCGGGGAGCTGTTTTTT.

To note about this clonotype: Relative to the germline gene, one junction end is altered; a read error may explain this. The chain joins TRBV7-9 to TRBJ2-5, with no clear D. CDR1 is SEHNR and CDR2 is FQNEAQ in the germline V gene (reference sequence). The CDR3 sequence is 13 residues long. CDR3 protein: CASSFTLEESQYF. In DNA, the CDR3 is TGTGCCAGCAGCTTTACTTTAGAAGAGTCCCAGTACTTC.

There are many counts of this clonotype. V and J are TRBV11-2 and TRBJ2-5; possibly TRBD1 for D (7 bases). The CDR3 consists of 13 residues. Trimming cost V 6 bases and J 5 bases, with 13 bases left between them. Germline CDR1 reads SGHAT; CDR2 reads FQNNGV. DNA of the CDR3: TGTGCCAGCAGGCAACAGGGGAGGGAGACCCAGTACTTC. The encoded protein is CASRQQGRETQYF.

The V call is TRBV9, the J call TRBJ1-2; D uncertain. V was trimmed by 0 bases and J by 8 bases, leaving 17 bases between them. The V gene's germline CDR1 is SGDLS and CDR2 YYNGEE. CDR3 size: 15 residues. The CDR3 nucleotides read TGTGCCAGCAGCGTAGCTGTAGACCCCCAGTACGGCTACACCTTC. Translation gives CASSVAVDPQYGYTF.